This TCR beta chain was captured by sequencing in a study of human T cells and chemical hapten exposure. Across the study: Minor pooled library volume differences mainly drove per-sample TCR yield variation. Study-level results: Sensitizing to DPC left TCRs with a frequency above 1 in 1000 unaltered.

The CDR3 covers 14 residues. The germline V gene has CDR1 DFQATT and CDR2 SNEGSKA (reference sequence). Germline trimming cut 6 bases from V and 1 base from J; bases unmatched to any gene: 6. Time point here: healthy volunteer bleed at 2 weeks. It was from unfractionated whole blood that total RNA was extracted. Unique molecular identifiers were linked by the library to individual cDNA molecules. Per the study methods: Sequenced samples showed a median of around 96,000 TCRs each, with counts running from about 20,000 to 690,000. One entry per CDR3 protein results from TCRdb running MiXCR on the RACE reads. In this record, the V and J calls reflect TCRdb's handling and not the investigators' own analysis. This table holds some 120,000 distinct CDR3 sequences, approximately 9.5% found once. Remarks on this clonotype: What it binds is not known.

The V and J genes are TRBV20-1 and TRBJ2-3; 8 bases are a match to TRBD2. This receptor was taken from a male donor in good health. Some clones in this sample may be carry-over from other donors' samples. Sequenced sample: whole blood. In DNA, the CDR3 is TGCAGTGCCCCTCGGGAGGGCCGCACAGATACGCAGTATTTT. This sequence encodes CSAPREGRTDTQYF.